This entry lists 25 T cell receptor beta chains sequenced from one sample in a study of T-cell memory formation after mild COVID-19. TCRdb used MiXCR to reprocess the 5' RACE reads, holding one entry per CDR3 protein. The sample includes around 300,000 distinct CDR3 sequences, under 20% of them seen just once. Input material: PBMCs or a T cell subset sorted from them (not recorded which). Source of these receptors: a man between 18 and 29 years old who had mild COVID-19 (a few samples of this study predate the infection). Cell type and time point are not known.

The chain couples TRBV19 to TRBJ2-6; D is possibly TRBD2 (5 bases). V dropped 4 bases and J dropped 0 bases, with 13 bases sitting between them. The CDR3 spans 17 residues. Per germline, CDR1 LNHDA and CDR2 SQIVND (reference sequence). The CDR3 DNA reads as TGTGCCAGTAGTAATTGGGAGCGGAGCTCTGGGGCCAACGTCCTGACTTTC. It specifies CASSNWERSSGANVLTF.

V is TRBV4-1 and J is TRBJ2-1; possible D gene TRBD2, 5 bases. CDR1 MGHRA and CDR2 YSYEKL come from the germline V gene. The length of the CDR3 is 15 residues. Trimming removed 1 base from V and 9 bases from J, with 16 bases in between. The CDR3 loop reads CASSQGAGGGGEQFF. CDR3 in DNA: TGCGCCAGCAGCCAAGGGGCAGGTGGAGGAGGTGAGCAGTTCTTC.

The CDR3 region has the DNA TGTGCCAGCGCCAGGGCAGGGCAGTTCTTC. Residues: CASARAGQFF. The chain has TRBV2 and TRBJ2-1; a possible D gene is TRBD1 (5 bases). This CDR3 is 10 amino acids long. The V end lost 8 bases, the J end lost 12 bases, and 11 bases lay between the germline ends. Germline CDR1 is SNHLY and CDR2 is FYNNEI.

A few counts support this clonotype. The chain recombines TRBV20-1 with TRBJ1-1, with D possibly matching TRBD1 (5 bases). The length of the CDR3 is 15 residues. The V end lost 0 bases, the J end lost 0 bases, and 11 bases lay between the germline ends. The V gene's germline CDR1 is DFQATT and CDR2 SNEGSKA (reference sequence). The CDR3 DNA follows: TGCAGTGCTAGAGAAGTTGGGACGGTGAACACTGAAGCTTTCTTT. Its protein product is CSAREVGTVNTEAFF.

This clonotype was picked up a small number of times. This sequence joins TRBV15 and TRBJ1-6; possible D gene TRBD1, 6 bases. Between the trimmed V and J ends, which lost 9 bases and 7 bases, there was a span of 16 bases. Germline CDR1 and CDR2: LNHNV and YYDKDF (reference sequence). The CDR3 is 14 amino acids. The CDR3 reads CATGKQGENSPLHF. CDR3 DNA: TGTGCCACTGGGAAACAGGGTGAGAATTCACCCCTCCACTTT.

This clonotype showed up just a few times. One end of the junction fails to match germline, which may point to a read error. The chain recombines TRBV10-3 with TRBJ2-5; 9 nucleotides line up with TRBD2. This CDR3 spans 14 amino acids. The V gene's germline CDR1 is ENHRY and CDR2 SYGVKD. CDR3 sequence reads: CAISESPSGVGFNF. CDR3 bases: TGTGCCATCAGTGAGTCGCCTAGCGGGGTCGGTTTCAACTTC.

In its sample, this clonotype was seen a few times. The J gene is TRBJ1-4, the V gene TRBV10-2; the D is unclear. CDR1 WSHSY and CDR2 SAAADI come from the germline V gene. Trimming left V 2 bases short and J 0 bases short, with 7 bases between. This CDR3 region has 15 residues. The CDR3 nucleotides are TGCGCCAGCAGTGAGGACATTGCAACTAATGAAAAACTGTTTTTT. This gives the protein CASSEDIATNEKLFF.

This clonotype was recorded a few times. V is TRBV28 and J is TRBJ2-4; tentative D call: TRBD2 (5 bases). From germline, CDR1 is MDHEN and CDR2 SYDVKM. The germline V and J ends were trimmed by 3 bases and 2 bases, with 8 bases remaining between them. CDR3 size: 14 residues. CDR3: CASSLSGTKNIQYF. CDR3 DNA sequence: TGTGCCAGCAGTTTGTCGGGGACCAAAAACATTCAGTACTTC. The full variable domain, completed using reference TRBV28 and TRBJ2-4, is DVKVTQSSRYLVKRTGEKVFLECVQDMDHENMFWYRQDPGLGLRLIYFSYDVKMKEKGDIPEGYSVSREKKERFSLILESASTNQTSMYLCASSLSGTKNIQYFGAGTRLSVL.

V and J are TRBV20-1 and TRBJ2-1, with D unresolved. Germline values: CDR1 DFQATT, CDR2 SNEGSKA (reference sequence). This CDR3 region has 15 residues. V lost 1 base, J lost 3 bases, and 13 bases lay in between. In DNA form, the CDR3 reads TGCAGTGCTAGAGCGTCCCCACTATTCTACAATGAGCAGTTCTTC. Encoded protein: CSARASPLFYNEQFF.

Regarding this clonotype: This may come from a read error, since a much larger clone is one base off. The rearrangement uses TRBV4-1 and TRBJ2-1; D perhaps matches TRBD2 (6 bases). This CDR3 region has 14 residues. Germline CDR1 is MGHRA and CDR2 is YSYEKL. This CDR3 reads CASSVGGVYNEQVF. The CDR3 DNA follows: TGCGCCAGCAGCGTCGGGGGAGTCTACAATGAGCAGGTCTTC.

The chain combines TRBV6-5 with TRBJ1-1, with no clear D. V lost 3 bases, J lost 10 bases, and 15 bases lay in between. In germline, CDR1 is MNHEY, CDR2 SVGAGI. This CDR3 has 13 amino acids. CDR3 sequence: CASSYVGIRGAFF. For the CDR3, the DNA is TGTGCCAGCAGTTATGTGGGGATACGAGGAGCTTTCTTT.

J is TRBJ2-7 and V is TRBV4-2; 9 bases agree with TRBD1. The CDR3 covers 17 residues. The germline V gene encodes CDR1 LGHNA and CDR2 YNFKEQ. J lost 2 bases, V lost 3 bases, and 11 bases had no gene match. The CDR3 DNA is TGTGCCAGCAGCCAGGCCGGTACAGGGGGCGTTGCCTACGAGCAGTACTTC. Encoded protein: CASSQAGTGGVAYEQYF.

This clonotype came up a few times. One end of the junction fails to match germline, which may point to a read error. The chain couples TRBV5-1 to TRBJ2-4, with 13 bases fitting TRBD2. Germline V CDR1 and CDR2: SGHRS, YFSETQ. The CDR3 loop spans 14 amino acids. Written as DNA, the CDR3 is TGCGCCAGCAGCCCCCGAGGACTAGCGGGGGCCACGGACTTC. This translates into CASSPRGLAGATDF.

This clonotype turned up a few times. The CDR3 bases are TGTGCCAGCAGTGGACTGAGCACAGATACGCAGTATTTT. Its translation is CASSGLSTDTQYF. The chain links TRBV2 to TRBJ2-3; D is ambiguous. V was shortened by 4 bases and J by 0 bases, with 5 bases between the two germline ends. CDR3 length: 13 residues. From germline, CDR1 is SNHLY and CDR2 FYNNEI.

Of note for this clonotype: This may be a read error, as it is one base from a much larger clone. This rearrangement joins TRBV3-1 to TRBJ1-2; D gene uncertain. Germline assignment: CDR1 LGHDT and CDR2 YNNKEL (reference sequence). The CDR3 contains 13 residues. The CDR3 reads CDSSPDIFYGYTF. CDR3 DNA: TGTGACAGCAGTCCAGACATATTCTATGGCTACACCTTC.

The CDR3 spells CSVERLTQYF. The CDR3 DNA sequence: TGCAGCGTTGAAAGGCTGACCCAGTACTTC. This chain uses TRBV29-1 with TRBJ2-5; D is ambiguous. The ends were cut back, 2 bases at V and 7 bases at J, with 5 bases in the middle. The CDR3 loop spans 10 amino acids. The germline V gene has CDR1 SQVTM and CDR2 ANQGSEA.

This clonotype has just a few counts. The genes are TRBV5-1 and TRBJ2-3, with 9 bases identical to TRBD1. The trim removed 4 bases at V and 4 bases at J, leaving 7 bases unmatched. From germline, CDR1 is SGHRS and CDR2 YFSETQ. This CDR3 comprises 15 residues. The chain's CDR3 is CASSVGQGKPDTQYF. CDR3 nucleotides: TGCGCCAGCAGCGTGGGACAGGGTAAGCCAGATACGCAGTATTTT.

This clonotype was detected only a few times. The rearrangement joins TRBV20-1 to TRBJ2-1; no definite D call. The V end was cut by 2 bases, the J end by 0 bases, with 8 bases between. Per germline, CDR1 DFQATT and CDR2 SNEGSKA (reference sequence). There are 14 residues in the CDR3. The CDR3 is CSARPESSYNEQFF. CDR3 DNA: TGCAGTGCTAGACCGGAAAGCTCCTACAATGAGCAGTTCTTC.

The chain has TRBV12-3 or TRBV12-4 and TRBJ1-1, with 9 bases matching TRBD1. The CDR3 covers 14 residues. The J segment lost 9 bases and the V segment lost 5 bases, leaving 10 bases of the junction unmatched. The CDR3: CASSPPRDRVKAFF. CDR3 in DNA: TGTGCCAGCAGTCCACCCCGGGACAGGGTTAAAGCTTTCTTT.

CDR3 sequence reads: CSAPPGETQYF. The CDR3, as DNA: TGCAGTGCTCCCCCAGGAGAGACCCAGTACTTC. The chain combines TRBV20-1 with TRBJ2-5; D call uncertain. The CDR3 length is 11 residues. Germline CDR1 reads DFQATT; CDR2 reads SNEGSKA (reference sequence). The germline V and J ends were trimmed by 5 bases and 4 bases, with 8 bases remaining between them.

V is TRBV7-9 and J is TRBJ2-3, with TRBD1 matching 9 bases. Germline-derived CDR1 and CDR2 are SEHNR and FQNEAQ (reference sequence). The CDR3 is 18 amino acids. V lost 1 base, J lost 2 bases, and 10 bases stayed unmatched. CDR3 sequence: CASSLGVVTGGFTDTQYF. DNA for the CDR3: TGTGCCAGCAGCTTAGGCGTCGTGACAGGGGGTTTCACAGATACGCAGTATTTT.

The chain carries TRBV29-1 and TRBJ1-1, with D possibly TRBD1 on 5 matching bases. The CDR3 loop spans 12 amino acids. Germline V gene sequence: CDR1 SQVTM, CDR2 ANQGSEA. Trimming took off 4 bases at V and 7 bases at J, with 13 bases between the two ends. CDR3 amino acids: CSVVFGQGEAFF. The CDR3 bases are TGCAGCGTTGTATTCGGGCAGGGTGAAGCTTTCTTT.

This chain connects TRBV4-2 to TRBJ1-1; D not certain. Germline lookup yields CDR1 LGHNA and CDR2 YNFKEQ. The length of the CDR3 is 17 residues. Trimming removed 0 bases from V and 2 bases from J, with 16 bases in between. CDR3 amino acids: CASSQDPGVSRNTEAFF. CDR3 DNA: TGTGCCAGCAGCCAAGATCCTGGGGTCTCCAGAAACACTGAAGCTTTCTTT.

Only a few counts were recorded for this clonotype. The chain is built from TRBV3-1 and TRBJ2-7; TRBD2 agrees at 12 bases. Germline V lookup: CDR1 LGHDT, CDR2 YNNKEL (reference sequence). Germline trimming cut 5 bases from V and 2 bases from J; bases unmatched to any gene: 4. The CDR3 spans 15 residues. The CDR3 sequence: CASSKTSGGPYEQYF. The CDR3 region has the DNA TGTGCCAGCAGCAAGACTAGCGGGGGACCCTACGAGCAGTACTTC.

The table lists this clonotype with a few counts. The V gene is TRBV29-1, the J gene TRBJ2-3, with 8 bases matching TRBD2. The CDR3 consists of 14 residues. V gave up 8 bases and J gave up 2 bases; unmatched junction bases: 9. The germline V gene encodes CDR1 SQVTM and CDR2 ANQGSEA. The CDR3 is CSSGGRGTTDTQYF. CDR3 DNA sequence: TGCAGCTCGGGGGGGAGGGGGACCACAGATACGCAGTATTTT.